Following are 23 T cell receptor beta chains from one sample sequenced in a study of cytomegalovirus exposure and HLA in healthy donors. Primers included in the PCR were 60 Vbeta and 13 Jbeta primers. Sequencing used immunoSEQ multiplex PCR; TCRdb keeps in-frame clones, though not all of them. The table includes more than 75,000 clones, approximately 74% detected once. The sequenced sample was PBMCs. These receptors were obtained from a man aged 40-49 years in good health and CMV-seropositive.

This clone has only a few counts. The rearrangement joins TRBV4-1 to TRBJ2-1; D is undetermined. Trimming shortened V by 4 bases and J by 5 bases, and 6 bases separated the two germline ends. The CDR3 loop spans 12 amino acids. The germline CDR1 and CDR2 sequences are MGHRA and YSYEKL. CDR3 protein: CASSPYHNEQFF. The DNA of the CDR3 is TGCGCCAGCAGCCCCTATCACAATGAGCAGTTCTTC.

Only a few counts were recorded for this clone. The genes are TRBV5-6 and TRBJ1-2; 8 bases are shared with TRBD1. With 4 bases clipped from V and 6 bases from J, the junction kept 11 bases outside the gene matches. Germline CDR1 is SGHDT and CDR2 is YYEEEE. There are 15 residues in the CDR3. The CDR3: CASSPNGQGADGYTF. CDR3 coding DNA: TGTGCCAGCAGCCCTAACGGCCAGGGGGCGGATGGCTACACCTTC.

For the CDR3, the DNA is TGTGCCAGCAGCGTACTAGCGGGGGGTACAGATACGCAGTATTTT. This translates into CASSVLAGGTDTQYF. V is TRBV9 and J is TRBJ2-3; 11 positions agree with TRBD2. The CDR3 spans 15 residues. V lost 1 base and J lost 3; bases outside the gene matches: 1. CDR1 SGDLS and CDR2 YYNGEE come from the germline V gene.

V usage is TRBV6-5 and J usage is TRBJ2-7, with TRBD1 matching over 9 bases. Germline-derived CDR1 and CDR2 are MNHEY and SVGAGI. V shed 6 bases, J shed 1 base, and the junction held 7 bases outside the gene matches. This CDR3 contains 15 residues. The CDR3: CASRRSTGGSYEQYF. Here the CDR3 DNA reads TGTGCCAGCAGGCGATCGACAGGGGGGTCCTACGAGCAGTACTTC.

This chain joins TRBV5-5 and TRBJ1-5, with a tentative D call TRBD1 (6 bases). The germline gives CDR1 SGHKS, CDR2 YYEKEE (reference sequence). CDR3 size: 15 residues. The V end was cut by 0 bases, the J end by 0 bases, with 7 bases between. The CDR3 DNA is TGTGCCAGCAGCTTGGTACAGGGTAGCAATCAGCCCCAGCATTTT. This codes for CASSLVQGSNQPQHF.

The chain has TRBV11-3 and TRBJ2-7; 7 positions match TRBD2. J was trimmed by 5 bases and V by 1 base; bases with no gene match: 11. The V gene's germline CDR1 is SGHNT and CDR2 YENEEA. The CDR3 length is 16 residues. CDR3 protein: CASSLAGSGGPHEQYF. DNA of the CDR3: TGTGCCAGCAGCTTAGCAGGTTCGGGAGGACCCCACGAGCAGTACTTC.

J is TRBJ1-1 and V is TRBV10-3; 9 bases map to TRBD1. CDR1 is ENHRY, CDR2 SYGVKD, per germline. J gave up 1 base and V 7 bases, and 4 bases lay outside the gene matches. This CDR3 spans 14 amino acids. The CDR3 DNA follows: TGTGCCATCACCGGACAGGGGAGGAACACTGAAGCTTTCTTT. Translating it yields CAITGQGRNTEAFF.

This rearrangement joins TRBV7-2 to TRBJ2-3; TRBD2 matches at 8 bases. The V gene end was trimmed by 1 base and the J gene end by 1 base; junction bases not matched to a gene: 10. Germline lookup yields CDR1 SGHTA and CDR2 FQGNSA. The CDR3 contains 18 residues. CDR3: CASSLDGLAGPGTDTQYF. As DNA, the CDR3 is TGTGCCAGCAGCTTAGATGGGCTAGCGGGCCCTGGCACAGATACGCAGTATTTT.

This sequence joins TRBV25-1 and TRBJ1-6; TRBD1 matches 8 bases. Looked up from germline, CDR1 is MGHDK and CDR2 is SYGVNS. The trim removed 4 bases at V and 9 bases at J, leaving 5 bases unmatched. There are 14 residues in the CDR3. CDR3 sequence: CASSGTGPGSPLHF. The CDR3 DNA reads TGTGCCAGCAGTGGGACAGGGCCAGGTTCACCCCTCCACTTT.

The chain employs TRBV9 and TRBJ2-2; possible D gene TRBD2, 7 bases. Trimming shortened V by 0 bases and J by 5 bases, and 17 bases separated the two germline ends. CDR3 length: 17 residues. Germline assignment: CDR1 SGDLS and CDR2 YYNGEE. The CDR3 reads CASSVGAGRGPTGELFF. CDR3 coding DNA: TGTGCCAGCAGCGTAGGGGCCGGGCGGGGGCCGACCGGGGAGCTGTTTTTT.

The chain has TRBV6-4 and TRBJ2-3; 7 bases match TRBD2. This CDR3 has 16 residues. CDR1 and CDR2 from the germline V gene are MRHNA and SNTAGT. V shed 0 bases and J 1 base; nucleotides not matched to a gene: 4. DNA for the CDR3: TGTGCCAGCAGTGACTCCGCGCGGGAGCGCACAGATACGCAGTATTTT. It specifies CASSDSARERTDTQYF.

This clone was observed a handful of times. This chain uses TRBV7-8 with TRBJ2-5, with D hard to call. Trimming shortened V by 1 base and J by 4 bases, and 13 bases separated the two germline ends. This CDR3 is built from 15 residues. Germline V CDR1 and CDR2: SGHVS, FQNEAQ. DNA for the CDR3: TGTGCCAGCAGCTTAGTCCCCCAGGTGACAGAGACCCAGTACTTC. Amino acid sequence: CASSLVPQVTETQYF.

This chain links TRBV2 with TRBJ1-2, with 9 bases identical to TRBD1. The CDR3 extends over 14 amino acids. Germline values: CDR1 SNHLY, CDR2 FYNNEI. V trimming: 3 bases; J trimming: 4 bases; junction bases outside the gene matches: 3. The CDR3: CASSETGGFYGYTF. CDR3 nucleotides: TGTGCCAGCAGTGAGACAGGGGGATTCTATGGCTACACCTTC.

The V and J genes are TRBV15 and TRBJ2-1, with TRBD2 identical over 7 bases. There are 14 residues in the CDR3. CDR1 is LNHNV, CDR2 YYDKDF, per germline (reference sequence). The trim removed 0 bases at V and 6 bases at J, leaving 2 bases unmatched. In nucleotides, the CDR3 is TGTGCCACCAGCAGAGATTGGGGGGGCAATGAGCAGTTCTTC. This sequence encodes CATSRDWGGNEQFF. Variable domain in full (rest from reference TRBV15 and TRBJ2-1): DAMVIQNPRYQVTQFGKPVTLSCSQTLNHNVMYWYQQKSSQAPKLLFHYYDKDFNNEADTPDNFQSRRPNTSFCFLDIRSPGLGDTAMYLCATSRDWGGNEQFFGPGTRLTVL.

The rearrangement links TRBV4-3 to TRBJ2-7; a possible D gene is TRBD1 (6 bases). Germline V gene lookup returns CDR1 LGHNA and CDR2 YSLEER. CDR3 length: 15 residues. Deletions cut 2 bases from V and 0 bases from J, with 11 bases between. CDR3 DNA: TGCGCCAGCAGCCAATGGGACACCAACTCCTACGAGCAGTACTTC. Translated: CASSQWDTNSYEQYF.

In this sample, this clone is medium-sized. V usage is TRBV4-3 and J usage is TRBJ2-1, with TRBD1 identical over 8 bases. The CDR3 totals 16 residues. The V gene's germline CDR1 is LGHNA and CDR2 YSLEER. V dropped 0 bases and J dropped 9; count of bases not matched to a gene: 10. CDR3 protein: CASSQESGQGLGEQFF. Here the CDR3 DNA reads TGCGCCAGCAGCCAAGAAAGTGGACAGGGACTCGGTGAGCAGTTCTTC.

The chain joins TRBV7-2 to TRBJ2-1; D possibly corresponds to TRBD2 (7 bases). This CDR3 is built from 16 residues. Germline V gives CDR1 SGHTA, CDR2 FQGNSA. V lost 8 bases and J lost 1, with 18 bases in between. The CDR3 sequence is CASQPRGGGSYNEQFF. CDR3 DNA: TGTGCCAGCCAACCAAGGGGGGGAGGGTCCTACAATGAGCAGTTCTTC.

This clone came up once. The chain uses TRBV23-1 and TRBJ2-7; D is perhaps TRBD2 (7 bases). TRBV23-1 is filed as an ORF, its function uncertain. This CDR3 region has 14 residues. V was clipped by 7 bases and J by 6 bases, with 19 bases between them. As DNA, the CDR3 is TGCGCCAGCAAGGGGGGGGAGGGACCGGTCGAGCAGTACTTC. It codes for CASKGGEGPVEQYF.

Of note for this clone: At one end, the junction sequence differs from germline, possibly due to a read error. The rearrangement links TRBV27 to TRBJ1-1; the match to TRBD1 covers 11 bases. Germline CDR1 is MNHEY and CDR2 is SMNVEV (reference sequence). This CDR3 contains 13 residues. For the CDR3, the DNA is TGTGCCAGCAGTCCCCGGGACAGGGGGGACATGGGGTTT. This gives the protein CASSPRDRGDMGF.

The chain carries TRBV5-1 and TRBJ1-1, with 8 bases that match TRBD1. Germline assignment: CDR1 SGHRS and CDR2 YFSETQ. Trimming cost V 2 bases and J 6 bases; bases outside gene matches: 3. The CDR3 is 13 amino acids. This CDR3 reads CASSLSQGAEAFF. Written as DNA, the CDR3 is TGCGCCAGCAGCTTATCACAGGGGGCTGAAGCTTTCTTT.

The rearrangement uses TRBV5-8 and TRBJ2-3; 12 nucleotides match TRBD2. This CDR3 spans 17 amino acids. Germline-derived CDR1 and CDR2 are SGHTS and YDEGEE. Germline trimming cut 4 bases from V and 0 bases from J; bases unmatched to any gene: 6. CDR3 sequence reads: CASSKGTSGPSTDTQYF. The CDR3 DNA follows: TGTGCCAGCAGCAAAGGGACTAGCGGGCCTAGCACAGATACGCAGTATTTT.

The J gene is TRBJ1-1, the V gene TRBV30; TRBD1 aligns across 7 bases. The CDR3 totals 12 residues. V shed 1 base, J shed 8 bases, and the junction held 4 bases outside the gene matches. Germline V gene sequence: CDR1 GTSNPN, CDR2 SVGIG (reference sequence). CDR3 nucleotides: TGTGCCTGGAGTGCTAGACAGGGAGAAGCTTTCTTT. This gives the protein CAWSARQGEAFF. The whole variable domain, filled in from reference TRBV30 and TRBJ1-1, reads SQTIHQWPATLVQPVGSPLSLECTVEGTSNPNLYWYRQAAGRGLQLLFYSVGIGQISSEVPQNLSASRPQDRQFILSSKKLLLSDSGFYLCAWSARQGEAFFGQGTRLTVV.

This chain connects TRBV6-1 to TRBJ1-3, with D possibly TRBD1 on 5 matching bases. The CDR3 consists of 13 residues. V lost 3 bases, J lost 7 bases, and 10 bases lay in between. Germline V gives CDR1 MNHNS, CDR2 SASEGT. In DNA, the CDR3 is TGTGCCAGCAGTGACAACGGGGGGAACACCATATATTTT. Translating it yields CASSDNGGNTIYF.